These 27 T cell receptor beta chains were sequenced from one sample in a study of a mutant IDH1 vaccine in newly diagnosed glioma. The sample's time point: week 23, last vaccination. The study gave 300 ug of mutant IDH1 20-mer peptide per vaccine dose, with topical imiquimod. These receptors have no identified antigens. Profiled with immunoSEQ multiplex PCR; TCRdb holds only in-frame clones, not every one. This sample has tens of thousands of clones, with 80% found just once. The sample in question was PBMCs, obtained from a glioma patient whose treatment included an IDH1 peptide vaccine. The origin of the receptors is a man aged 40-55 years with glioma.

V gene TRBV6-1 combines with J gene TRBJ2-4; 15 nucleotides match TRBD2. This CDR3 has 20 amino acids. CDR1 and CDR2 from the germline V gene are MNHNS and SASEGT. With 4 bases clipped from V and 1 base from J, the junction kept 11 bases outside the gene matches. The CDR3 DNA reads TGTGCCAGCAGTGGAGTCTTGGGACTAGCGGGAGGAACGGCCAAAAACATTCAGTACTTC. The encoded protein is CASSGVLGLAGGTAKNIQYF.

This chain joins TRBV9 and TRBJ2-7; TRBD2 agrees at 14 bases. CDR1 and CDR2 from the germline V gene are SGDLS and YYNGEE. V trimming: 4 bases; J trimming: 3 bases; junction bases outside the gene matches: 3. The CDR3 is 15 amino acids. The CDR3 nucleotides are TGTGCCAGCAGCCCCGGGACTAGCGGGGGCTACGAGCAGTACTTC. It translates to CASSPGTSGGYEQYF.

The table lists this clone with a few counts. The chain recombines TRBV10-2 with TRBJ2-1, with D perhaps TRBD1 (5 bases). Germline V gene data show CDR1 as WSHSY and CDR2 as SAAADI. Trimming left V 6 bases short and J 5 bases short, with 11 bases between. The CDR3 runs to 13 residues. CDR3 amino acids: CASRQAWDNEQFF. The CDR3 DNA reads as TGCGCCAGCAGACAGGCGTGGGACAATGAGCAGTTCTTC.

This sequence joins TRBV2 and TRBJ1-2; the match to TRBD1 covers 8 bases. Trimming removed 0 bases from V and 6 bases from J; junction bases left unmatched: 3. The CDR3 consists of 14 residues. Germline V gene lookup returns CDR1 SNHLY and CDR2 FYNNEI. The DNA for the CDR3 is TGTGCCAGCAGTGAAGCGGGCAGGGGGCATGGCTACACCTTC. Residues: CASSEAGRGHGYTF.

This chain joins TRBV4-1 and TRBJ1-5, with D unclear. V dropped 4 bases and J dropped 4 bases, with 11 bases sitting between them. The CDR3 extends over 14 amino acids. The germline V gene has CDR1 MGHRA and CDR2 YSYEKL. This chain's CDR3 is CASSLSGINQPQHF. For the CDR3, the DNA is TGCGCCAGCAGCCTTTCCGGGATTAATCAGCCCCAGCATTTT.

This clone was seen only a few times. This chain joins TRBV4-1 and TRBJ1-5; no clear D gene. Germline V gene sequence: CDR1 MGHRA, CDR2 YSYEKL. The CDR3 covers 15 residues. The V gene lost 1 base and the J gene lost 4 bases, with 11 bases spanning the gap. CDR3 in amino acids: CASSQVRAENQPQHF. The DNA of the CDR3 is TGCGCCAGCAGCCAAGTTCGGGCAGAGAATCAGCCCCAGCATTTT.

This clone was detected a few times. CDR3 protein: CASSPKQGFEVSYEQYF. CDR3 coding DNA: TGTGCCAGCAGCCCGAAACAGGGTTTCGAGGTCTCCTACGAGCAGTACTTC. The chain couples TRBV7-8 to TRBJ2-7; possibly TRBD1 for D (6 bases). Trimming cost V 5 bases and J 0 bases, with 20 bases left between them. There are 17 residues in the CDR3. Germline values: CDR1 SGHVS, CDR2 FQNEAQ.

The chain links TRBV6-5 to TRBJ2-2; TRBD1 might be the D (6 bases). Trimming took 4 bases from V and 1 from J, leaving 7 bases between them. CDR1 and CDR2 from the germline V gene are MNHEY and SVGAGI. The CDR3 is 14 amino acids. This CDR3 is CASSWGQNTGELFF. The CDR3 DNA reads TGTGCCAGCAGTTGGGGACAGAACACCGGGGAGCTGTTTTTT.

The rearrangement links TRBV19 to TRBJ2-3; D might be TRBD1 (6 bases). Per the germline V gene, CDR1 is LNHDA and CDR2 is SQIVND (reference sequence). The ends were cut back, 10 bases at V and 0 bases at J, with 17 bases in the middle. The length of the CDR3 is 15 residues. CDR3 sequence (DNA): TGTGCCACCGAGACAGGCGATTCGAGCACAGATACGCAGTATTTT. It specifies CATETGDSSTDTQYF.

As concerns this clone: This CDR3 is also generated by other DNA sequences in the sample. DNA of the CDR3: TGTGCCAGCAGCCGGGACAGGGGAGGCTACACCTTC. This codes for CASSRDRGGYTF. This rearrangement joins TRBV6-5 to TRBJ1-2; 10 bases fit TRBD1. Germline V gene sequence: CDR1 MNHEY, CDR2 SVGAGI. Trimming took 6 bases from V and 8 from J; bases not matched to a gene: 3. The CDR3 extends over 12 amino acids.

This chain connects TRBV18 to TRBJ2-1, with D possibly being TRBD1 or TRBD2 (5 bases each). This CDR3 spans 15 amino acids. Per the germline V gene, CDR1 is KGHSH and CDR2 is LQKENI. Deletions cut 2 bases from V and 5 bases from J, with 13 bases between. The CDR3, as DNA: TGTGCCAGCTCACCATACGGGGCCGCCAACAATGAGCAGTTCTTC. Translated, it gives CASSPYGAANNEQFF.

The rearrangement uses TRBV5-1 and TRBJ2-1; TRBD1 agrees at 12 bases. The germline CDR1 and CDR2 sequences are SGHRS and YFSETQ. Germline trimming cut 5 bases from V and 8 bases from J; bases unmatched to any gene: 14. There are 17 residues in the CDR3. CDR3 nucleotides: TGCGCCAGCAGGCCACAGGCCGGGACAGGGGGCCGGGATGAGCAGTTCTTC. As protein: CASRPQAGTGGRDEQFF. Looking up the rest from reference TRBV5-1 and TRBJ2-1 gives the full variable domain: KAGVTQTPRYLIKTRGQQVTLSCSPISGHRSVSWYQQTPGQGLQFLFEYFSETQRNKGNFPGRFSGRQFSNSRSEMNVSTLELGDSALYLCASRPQAGTGGRDEQFFGPGTRLTVL.

This chain's CDR3 is CASSQGTETQYF. CDR3 nucleotide sequence: TGTGCCAGCAGCCAGGGAACGGAGACCCAGTACTTC. This chain uses TRBV7-9 with TRBJ2-5; TRBD1 is a possible D gene (5 bases). Germline CDR1 is SEHNR and CDR2 is FQNEAQ (reference sequence). The V and J ends lost 5 bases and 5 bases respectively, with 9 bases between them. This CDR3 has 12 amino acids.

This sequence joins TRBV21-1 and TRBJ1-5. TRBV21-1 is assigned pseudogene status. This CDR3 contains 14 residues. The CDR3 protein is CASSKELSRVPQHF. The CDR3 DNA follows: TGTGCCAGCAGCAAGGAACTTAGTCGGGTTCCCCAGCATTTT.

The chain carries TRBV6-6 and TRBJ1-1, with D unresolved. Germline assignment: CDR1 MNHNY and CDR2 SVGAGI (reference sequence). CDR3 length equals 14 residues. V was pared by 7 bases and J by 0 bases, with 12 bases between. The CDR3 region is CASTVGGVNTEAFF. The DNA of the CDR3 is TGTGCCAGCACCGTGGGTGGGGTGAACACTGAAGCTTTCTTT.

The rearrangement uses TRBV19 and TRBJ2-2; 8 nucleotides agree with TRBD1. Germline loops: CDR1 LNHDA, CDR2 SQIVND (reference sequence). The CDR3 length is 16 residues. With V trimmed by 4 bases and J by 6 bases, 10 bases remained unmatched. In DNA, the CDR3 is TGTGCCAGTAGTACTGGGACAGGATTAGATGCCGGGGAGCTGTTTTTT. This codes for CASSTGTGLDAGELFF.

This clone was seen a handful of times. V usage is TRBV29-1 and J usage is TRBJ2-7; 8 bases agree with TRBD1. The junction had 8 bases not matched to a gene; V was cut back by 6 bases and J by 1 base. CDR1 is SQVTM, CDR2 ANQGSEA, per germline. The CDR3 is 14 amino acids. As DNA, the CDR3 is TGCAGCGTAGCAGGGGGCGCCGGTTCCTACGAGCAGTACTTC. Translating it yields CSVAGGAGSYEQYF.

The chain uses TRBV30 and TRBJ1-6; 9 bases line up with TRBD1. The CDR3 length is 12 residues. Germline CDR1 is GTSNPN and CDR2 is SVGIG (reference sequence). V was pared by 3 bases and J by 14 bases, with 5 bases of the junction left unmatched. The CDR3 sequence is CAWRDRGITLHF. For the CDR3, the DNA is TGTGCCTGGAGGGACAGGGGAATCACCCTCCACTTT.

The rearrangement links TRBV7-3 to TRBJ2-3; D may match TRBD1 or TRBD2 (5 bases each). Germline CDR1 is SGHTA and CDR2 is FQGTGA. V lost 6 bases and J 6 bases, leaving 19 bases between the germline ends. There are 15 residues in the CDR3. CDR3 DNA: TGTGCCAGCAGTTCAGAGAGGGGTAGATTCGATACGCAGTATTTT. The encoded protein is CASSSERGRFDTQYF.

The chain employs TRBV10-2 and TRBJ2-2, with D hard to call. The CDR3 has 12 residues. Germline V gene lookup returns CDR1 WSHSY and CDR2 SAAADI. Trimming took 3 bases from V and 8 from J, leaving 7 bases between them. CDR3 DNA: TGCGCCAGCAGTGACCTAACTGGGGAGCTGTTTTTT. Translated: CASSDLTGELFF.

This chain uses TRBV6-6 with TRBJ1-2; maybe TRBD1 (5 bases). Germline values: CDR1 MNHNY, CDR2 SVGAGI (reference sequence). CDR3 size: 15 residues. Trimming removed 2 bases from V and 0 bases from J, with 10 bases in between. In DNA form, the CDR3 reads TGTGCCAGCAGTTACCCAGGGAGAGCTAACTATGGCTACACCTTC. It is translated as CASSYPGRANYGYTF.

Only a few counts were recorded for this clone. The chain is built from TRBV9 and TRBJ2-7, with 9 nucleotides matching TRBD1. The CDR3 covers 14 residues. In germline, CDR1 is SGDLS, CDR2 YYNGEE. V gave up 0 bases and J gave up 6 bases; unmatched junction bases: 4. In DNA, the CDR3 is TGTGCCAGCAGCGTAGGGGGGACAGGGTTCGAGCAGTACTTC. It yields the protein CASSVGGTGFEQYF. Looking up the rest from reference TRBV9 and TRBJ2-7 gives the full variable domain: DSGVTQTPKHLITATGQRVTLRCSPRSGDLSVYWYQQSLDQGLQFLIQYYNGEERAKGNILERFSAQQFPDLHSELNLSSLELGDSALYFCASSVGGTGFEQYFGPGTRLTVT.

The chain is built from TRBV14 and TRBJ1-4; D possibly corresponds to TRBD1 (6 bases). This CDR3 spans 15 amino acids. The germline gives CDR1 SGHDN, CDR2 FVKESK. Between the trimmed V and J ends, which lost 4 bases and 4 bases, there was a span of 13 bases. CDR3 amino acids: CASSPRTEVNEKLFF. The CDR3 nucleotides read TGTGCCAGCAGCCCCCGGACAGAAGTTAATGAAAAACTGTTTTTT.

V gene TRBV5-6 combines with J gene TRBJ2-5; the match to TRBD1 covers 7 bases. V lost 7 bases and J lost 3; bases outside the gene matches: 6. The CDR3 sequence is 13 residues long. Germline CDR1 is SGHDT and CDR2 is YYEEEE. The CDR3: CASGDTGEETQYF. DNA for the CDR3: TGTGCCAGCGGAGACACAGGGGAAGAGACCCAGTACTTC. Combining the CDR3 with reference TRBV5-6 and TRBJ2-5 gives the whole variable domain DAGVTQSPTHLIKTRGQQVTLRCSPKSGHDTVSWYQQALGQGPQFIFQYYEEEERQRGNFPDRFSGHQFPNYSSELNVNALLLGDSALYLCASGDTGEETQYFGPGTRLLVL.

The table lists this clone with a count of one. V and J are TRBV5-4 and TRBJ2-5, with D possibly being TRBD2 (6 bases). From germline, CDR1 is SGHNT and CDR2 YYREEE (reference sequence). The CDR3 consists of 16 residues. Trimming pared 3 bases from V and 4 bases from J, leaving 19 bases between. DNA for the CDR3: TGTGCCAGCAGCTCAGGTGGGGCGGGAAGATTAGAGACCCAGTACTTC. This translates into CASSSGGAGRLETQYF.

The genes are TRBV6-1 and TRBJ2-4; D uncertain. The CDR3 runs to 11 residues. Trimming pared 6 bases from V and 5 bases from J, leaving 5 bases between. CDR1 and CDR2 (germline): MNHNS, SASEGT. The CDR3 DNA is TGTGCCAGCAGCCTAGAAAACATTCAGTACTTC. This sequence encodes CASSLENIQYF.

The table lists this clone with a few counts. The gene calls are TRBV28 and TRBJ2-3; 7 nucleotides match TRBD2. The germline CDR1 and CDR2 sequences are MDHEN and SYDVKM. J was trimmed by 2 bases and V by 5 bases; bases with no gene match: 7. This CDR3 has 15 amino acids. The CDR3 DNA reads as TGTGCCAGCAGTGCCCTCGGGGGGAACACAGATACGCAGTATTTT. This translates into CASSALGGNTDTQYF.